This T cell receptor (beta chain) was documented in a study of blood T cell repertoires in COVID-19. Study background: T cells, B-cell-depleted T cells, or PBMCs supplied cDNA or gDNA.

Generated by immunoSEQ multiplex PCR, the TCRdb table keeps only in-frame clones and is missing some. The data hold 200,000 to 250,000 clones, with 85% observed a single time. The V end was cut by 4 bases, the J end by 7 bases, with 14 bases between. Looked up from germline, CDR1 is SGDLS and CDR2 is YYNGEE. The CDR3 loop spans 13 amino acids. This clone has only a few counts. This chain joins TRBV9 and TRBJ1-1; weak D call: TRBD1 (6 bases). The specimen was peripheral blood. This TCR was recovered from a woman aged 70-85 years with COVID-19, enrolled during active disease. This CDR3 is CASSTGQSGEAFF. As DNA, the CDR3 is TGTGCCAGCAGCACAGGACAGTCCGGTGAAGCTTTCTTT.